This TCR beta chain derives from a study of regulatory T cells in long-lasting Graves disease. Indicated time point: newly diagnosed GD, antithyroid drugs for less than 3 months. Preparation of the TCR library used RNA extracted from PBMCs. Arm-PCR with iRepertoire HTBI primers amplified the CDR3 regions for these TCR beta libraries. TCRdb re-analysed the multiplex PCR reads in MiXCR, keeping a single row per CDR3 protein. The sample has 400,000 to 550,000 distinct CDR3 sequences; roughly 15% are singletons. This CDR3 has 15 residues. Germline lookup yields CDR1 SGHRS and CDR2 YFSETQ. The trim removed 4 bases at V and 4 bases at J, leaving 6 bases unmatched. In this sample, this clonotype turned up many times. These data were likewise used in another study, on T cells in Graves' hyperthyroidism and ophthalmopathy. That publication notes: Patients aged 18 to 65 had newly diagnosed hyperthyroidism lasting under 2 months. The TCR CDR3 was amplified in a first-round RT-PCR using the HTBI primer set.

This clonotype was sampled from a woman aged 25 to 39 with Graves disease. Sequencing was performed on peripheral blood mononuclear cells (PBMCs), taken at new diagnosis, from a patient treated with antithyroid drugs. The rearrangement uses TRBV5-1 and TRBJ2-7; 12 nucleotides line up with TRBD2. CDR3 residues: CASSLWTSGTYEQYF. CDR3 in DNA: TGCGCCAGCAGCCTTTGGACTAGCGGGACTTACGAGCAGTACTTC.